Listed below are T cell receptor beta chains from one sample, sequenced in a study of shared clonotypes between healthy human individuals. Generated by immunoSEQ multiplex PCR, the TCRdb table keeps only in-frame clones and is missing some. In the table there are 2 million to 2.5 million clones, around 93% of which are singletons. Specimen: naive CD4+ T cells from PBMCs. These receptors all stem from a man between 18 and 35 years old in good health. Some clones in this sample may be carry-over from other donors' samples. Each CDR3 is given with its conserved first and last residue. A D gene is named only where the DNA matches it firmly. Rows give clone size only sometimes, using once, few, many, or a class for an expanded clone.

D gene	clone size	J gene	V gene	CDR3 length	CDR3 DNA	CDR3 protein
-	-	TRBJ2-3	TRBV11-2	16	TGTGCCAGCAGCTCCCGCCTCAGTTGGGTTACAGATACGCAGTATTTT	CASSSRLSWVTDTQYF
-	few	TRBJ1-2	TRBV30	14	TGTGCCTGGAGTCGAACAGGGCGACTTTATGGCTACACCTTC	CAWSRTGRLYGYTF
-	-	TRBJ2-5	TRBV9	16	TGTGCCAGCAGCGTAGAGCCGGGGGCCATCCAAGAGACCCAGTACTTC	CASSVEPGAIQETQYF
TRBD1	once	TRBJ2-5	TRBV5-8	16	TGTGCCAGCAGCCCTTCGGGACAGGTCTGGTGGGAGACCCAGTACTTC	CASSPSGQVWWETQYF
-	-	TRBJ2-5	TRBV2	12	TGTGCCAGCAGTGAAGGGGGCCGGGCCCAGTACTTC	CASSEGGRAQYF
-	once	TRBJ2-7	TRBV21-1	15	TGTGCCAGCAGCCACAACGGACAGGCAAGCACCGAGCAGTACTTC	CASSHNGQASTEQYF
-	-	TRBJ2-5	TRBV7-2	14	TGTGCCAGCAGCCCACAGGTCATCCAAGAGACCCAGTACTTC	CASSPQVIQETQYF
-	-	TRBJ1-1	TRBV30	13	TGTGCCTGGTCTAGCGGGGGGAAAACTGAAGCTTTCTTT	CAWSSGGKTEAFF
-	-	TRBJ2-3	TRBV6-6	15	TGTGCCAGCAGTTACTCGAGGGTTAGCACAGATACGCAGTATTTT	CASSYSRVSTDTQYF
-	-	TRBJ2-3	TRBV29-1	11	TGCAGCGTAGACTCCACAGATACGCAGTATTTT	CSVDSTDTQYF
-	-	TRBJ2-5	TRBV28	16	TGTGCCAGCAGTTTAGTCGCCGGGACACCTCCCGAGACCCAGTACTTC	CASSLVAGTPPETQYF
-	-	TRBJ2-7	TRBV5-1	12	TGCGCCAGCAGCTTGGTAGGGTCCGAGCAGTACTTC	CASSLVGSEQYF
-	-	TRBJ2-1	TRBV7-2	14	TGTGCCAGCAGCCCGGGGCCCTCCTACAATGAGCAGTTCTTC	CASSPGPSYNEQFF
-	-	TRBJ2-2	TRBV7-9	14	TGTGCCAGCAGCCAGGACAGAAACACCGGGGAGCTGTTTTTT	CASSQDRNTGELFF
TRBD2	-	TRBJ2-7	TRBV5-1	15	TGCGCCAGCAGCTTGACGACTAGCGGGAGGTACGAGCAGTACTTC	CASSLTTSGRYEQYF
TRBD2	-	TRBJ2-7	TRBV28	14	TGTGCCAGCAGTTTGTCGGGACTACCCTACGAGCAGTACTTC	CASSLSGLPYEQYF
-	-	TRBJ1-3	TRBV6-1	14	TGTGCCAGCAGGGAGACGGGAAGAAGAAACACCATATATTTT	CASRETGRRNTIYF
-	-	TRBJ1-4	TRBV5-1	11	TGCGCCAGCGCAACTAATGAAAAACTGTTTTTT	CASATNEKLFF
-	-	TRBJ1-4	TRBV28	14	TGTGCCTCCCAACCGCAGGCGGGGATGGGAAAACTGTTTTTT	CASQPQAGMGKLFF
-	-	TRBJ2-3	TRBV30	15	TGTGCCTGGAGTGTCGGCCGGACTAGCACAGATACGCAGTATTTT	CAWSVGRTSTDTQYF
TRBD2	-	TRBJ2-1	TRBV18	14	TGTGCCAGCTCCAGCGGGGGTGGGAACAATGAGCAGTTCTTC	CASSSGGGNNEQFF
-	-	TRBJ2-1	TRBV6-1	11	TGTGCCAGCACCTTTTACAATGAGCAGTTCTTC	CASTFYNEQFF
TRBD2	-	TRBJ2-2	TRBV5-4	17	TGTGCCAGCAGCCGGTGGCTAGCGGGAGGGCCGGCCGGGGAGCTGTTTTTT	CASSRWLAGGPAGELFF
-	-	TRBJ1-5	TRBV18	14	TGTGCCGGCTCGGCAGGGCTCCATAATCAGCCCCAGCATTTT	CAGSAGLHNQPQHF
TRBD2	-	TRBJ2-3	TRBV7-3	15	TGTGCCAGCAGCTCTGGAGGACTAGCAACAGATACGCAGTATTTT	CASSSGGLATDTQYF
-	once	TRBJ1-1	TRBV11-2	14	TGTGCCAGCGGCTTAGATCTAGAGCTCGCTGAAGCTTTCTTT	CASGLDLELAEAFF
-	-	TRBJ2-7	TRBV5-1	14	TGCGCCAGCAGTATTCAGGCGTCGGGTTACGAGCAGTACTTC	CASSIQASGYEQYF
-	-	TRBJ2-7	TRBV5-6	11	TGTGCCAGCAGCTTGTGGTCAGAGCAGTACTTC	CASSLWSEQYF
-	-	TRBJ1-4	TRBV6-6	15	TGTGCCAGCAGCCGTCAGGTTGCAACTAATGAAAAACTGTTTTTT	CASSRQVATNEKLFF
-	-	TRBJ1-2	TRBV7-3	16	TGTGCCAGCAGCTCACAAAGACCGGGACCGTCTATTGGCTACACCTTC	CASSSQRPGPSIGYTF
-	-	TRBJ1-1	TRBV5-1	12	TGCGCCAGCAGCTTGGGTCCGGGCGAAGCTTTCTTT	CASSLGPGEAFF
TRBD2	-	TRBJ2-5	TRBV7-2	14	TGTGCCAGCAGCTGGGGACTAGCGAGGGAGACCCAGTACTTC	CASSWGLARETQYF
-	few	TRBJ1-1	TRBV7-9	14	TGTGCCAGCAGCTCATACCCCGGACATTCTGAAGCTTTCTTT	CASSSYPGHSEAFF
-	-	TRBJ2-5	TRBV14	12	TGTGCCAGCAGCCCCCAGATGGAGACCCAGTACTTC	CASSPQMETQYF
TRBD2	-	TRBJ2-1	TRBV28	16	TGTGCCAGCAGGCGGGGGACTAGCGGGACCTACAATGAGCAGTTCTTC	CASRRGTSGTYNEQFF
TRBD2	-	TRBJ2-7	TRBV6-5	15	TGTGCCAGCACTAGGACTAGCGGGGGGTCCTACGAGCAGTACTTC	CASTRTSGGSYEQYF
TRBD2	-	TRBJ2-1	TRBV29-1	16	TGCAGCGTTGAAGTTGGACTAGCGGGGTGGGACAATGAGCAGTTCTTC	CSVEVGLAGWDNEQFF
TRBD2	-	TRBJ2-7	TRBV19	15	TGTGCCAGTAGTATGGTTGCGACTAGCCCTGGCGAGCAGTACTTC	CASSMVATSPGEQYF
-	-	TRBJ1-5	TRBV6-5	13	TGTGCCAGCGGTCCTCAGCGGGCGGCGCCCCAGCATTTT	CASGPQRAAPQHF
-	-	TRBJ2-3	TRBV20-1	11	TGCAGTGCTCTTGAGGCGGATACGCAGTATTTT	CSALEADTQYF
TRBD2	-	TRBJ2-1	TRBV6-1	16	TGTGCCAGCAGTGAAGCGGGCCTAGCGGGAACAGTTGAGCAGTTCTTC	CASSEAGLAGTVEQFF